In its sample, the clone carrying this T cell receptor (beta chain) was seen a few times. The antigen is undetermined. This specimen comes from a study of T cell responses to AZD1222 COVID-19 vaccine. The CDR3 length is 14 residues. Germline assignment: CDR1 MGHDK and CDR2 SYGVNS. Trimming pared 4 bases from V and 1 base from J, leaving 9 bases between. Overall study findings and caveats: Baseline seropositives among AZD1222 recipients totaled only 6 or 7.

This table comes from immunoSEQ multiplex PCR, and its TCRdb copy is limited to in-frame clones, with some not included. The sample includes 120,000 to 150,000 clones, about 90% of them seen just once. The clonotype originates from an adult who received the MenACWY meningococcal vaccine as a control. The rearrangement joins TRBV25-1 to TRBJ2-3; unclear D gene. The material sequenced was peripheral blood, taken 28 days after the second dose of the MenACWY control vaccine. The CDR3 nucleotides read TGTGCCAGCAGTGGGTACTACGGCACAGATACGCAGTATTTT. Protein sequence: CASSGYYGTDTQYF.